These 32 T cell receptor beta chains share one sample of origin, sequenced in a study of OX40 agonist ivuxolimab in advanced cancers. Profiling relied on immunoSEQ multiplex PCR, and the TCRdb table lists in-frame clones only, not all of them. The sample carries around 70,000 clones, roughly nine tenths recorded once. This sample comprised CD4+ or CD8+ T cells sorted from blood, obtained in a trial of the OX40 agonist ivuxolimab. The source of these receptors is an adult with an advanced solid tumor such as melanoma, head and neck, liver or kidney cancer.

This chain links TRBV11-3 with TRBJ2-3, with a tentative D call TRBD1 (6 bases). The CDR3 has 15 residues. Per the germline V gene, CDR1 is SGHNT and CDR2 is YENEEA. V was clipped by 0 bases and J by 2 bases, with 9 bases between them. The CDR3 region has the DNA TGTGCCAGCAGCTTAGACGGACAGTCCACAGATACGCAGTATTTT. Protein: CASSLDGQSTDTQYF.

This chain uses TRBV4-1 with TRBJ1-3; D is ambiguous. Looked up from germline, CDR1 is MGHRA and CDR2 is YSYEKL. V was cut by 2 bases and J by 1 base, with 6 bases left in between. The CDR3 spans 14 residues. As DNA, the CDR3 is TGCGCCAGCAGCCAAACACGTTCTGGAAACACCATATATTTT. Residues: CASSQTRSGNTIYF.

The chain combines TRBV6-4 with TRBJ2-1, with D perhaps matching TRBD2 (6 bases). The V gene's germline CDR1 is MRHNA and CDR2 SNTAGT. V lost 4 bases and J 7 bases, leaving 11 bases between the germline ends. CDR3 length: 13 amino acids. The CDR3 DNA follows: TGTGCCAGCAGTGTACTGGAGGGGAATGAGCAGTTCTTC. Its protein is CASSVLEGNEQFF.

CDR3 nucleotides: TGTGCCAGCAGCTTGGTGGGCAGGGGCTATGGCTACACCTTC. Translated, it gives CASSLVGRGYGYTF. The V and J genes are TRBV5-6 and TRBJ1-2; perhaps TRBD1 as D (6 bases). Germline V lookup: CDR1 SGHDT, CDR2 YYEEEE. The CDR3 loop spans 14 amino acids. The ends were cut back, 0 bases at V and 4 bases at J, with 10 bases in the middle.

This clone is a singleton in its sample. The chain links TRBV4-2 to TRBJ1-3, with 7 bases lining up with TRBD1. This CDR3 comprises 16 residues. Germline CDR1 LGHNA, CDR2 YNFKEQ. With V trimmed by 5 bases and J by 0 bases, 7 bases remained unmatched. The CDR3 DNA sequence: TGTGCCAGCAGCTTTGGACAGGCGTCCTCTGGAAACACCATATATTTT. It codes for CASSFGQASSGNTIYF.

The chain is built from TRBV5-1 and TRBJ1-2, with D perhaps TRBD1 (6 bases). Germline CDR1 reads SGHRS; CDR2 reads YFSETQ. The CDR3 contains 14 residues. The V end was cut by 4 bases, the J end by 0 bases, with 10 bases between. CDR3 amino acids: CASSDPGANYGYTF. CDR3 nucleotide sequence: TGCGCCAGCAGCGACCCAGGGGCTAACTATGGCTACACCTTC.

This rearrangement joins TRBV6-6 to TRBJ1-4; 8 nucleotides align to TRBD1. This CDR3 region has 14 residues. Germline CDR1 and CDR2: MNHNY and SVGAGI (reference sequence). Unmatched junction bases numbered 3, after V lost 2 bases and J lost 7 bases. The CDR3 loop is CASSYGQGVEKLFF. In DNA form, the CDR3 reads TGTGCCAGCAGTTACGGACAGGGCGTTGAAAAACTGTTTTTT.

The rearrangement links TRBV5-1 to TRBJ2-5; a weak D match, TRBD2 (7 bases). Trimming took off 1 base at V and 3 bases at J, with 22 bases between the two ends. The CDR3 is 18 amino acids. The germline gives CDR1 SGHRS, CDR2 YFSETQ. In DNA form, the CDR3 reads TGCGCCAGCAGCTTGAGCGGGCTGCGGGGGCTTCGGGAAGAGACCCAGTACTTC. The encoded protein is CASSLSGLRGLREETQYF.

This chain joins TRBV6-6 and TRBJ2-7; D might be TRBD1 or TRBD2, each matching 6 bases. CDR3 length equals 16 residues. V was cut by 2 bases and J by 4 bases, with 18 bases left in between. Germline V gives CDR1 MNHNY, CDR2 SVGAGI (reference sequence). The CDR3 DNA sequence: TGTGCCAGCAGTTACCCTAAGGGGGGCGTTGCTTACGAGCAGTACTTC. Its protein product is CASSYPKGGVAYEQYF.

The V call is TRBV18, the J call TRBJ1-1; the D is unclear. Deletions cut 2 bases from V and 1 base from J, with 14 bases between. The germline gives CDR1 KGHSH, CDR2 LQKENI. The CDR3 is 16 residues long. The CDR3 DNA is TGTGCCAGCTCACCAGCCGTAAAAAACCCGAACACTGAAGCTTTCTTT. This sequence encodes CASSPAVKNPNTEAFF. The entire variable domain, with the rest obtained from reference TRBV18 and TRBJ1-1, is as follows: NAGVMQNPRHLVRRRGQEARLRCSPMKGHSHVYWYRQLPEEGLKFMVYLQKENIIDESGMPKERFSAEFPKEGPSILRIQQVVRGDSAAYFCASSPAVKNPNTEAFFGQGTRLTVV.

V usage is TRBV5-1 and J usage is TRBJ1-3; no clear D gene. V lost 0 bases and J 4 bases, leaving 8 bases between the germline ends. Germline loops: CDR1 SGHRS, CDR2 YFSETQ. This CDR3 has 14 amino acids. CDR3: CASSLDPAGNTIYF. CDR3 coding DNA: TGCGCCAGCAGCTTGGACCCGGCGGGAAACACCATATATTTT.

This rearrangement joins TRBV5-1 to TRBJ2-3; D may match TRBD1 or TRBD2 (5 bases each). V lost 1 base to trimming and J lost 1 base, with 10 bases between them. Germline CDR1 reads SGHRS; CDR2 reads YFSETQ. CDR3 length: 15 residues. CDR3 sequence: CASSLLGDGTDTQYF. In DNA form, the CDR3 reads TGCGCCAGCAGCTTGTTGGGGGATGGCACAGATACGCAGTATTTT.

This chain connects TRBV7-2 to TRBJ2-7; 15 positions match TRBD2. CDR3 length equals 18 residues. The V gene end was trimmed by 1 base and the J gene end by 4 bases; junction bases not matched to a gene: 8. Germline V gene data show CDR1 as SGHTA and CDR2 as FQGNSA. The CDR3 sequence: CASSLVLGLAGGGYEQYF. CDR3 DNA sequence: TGTGCCAGCAGCTTAGTTCTGGGACTAGCGGGAGGCGGATACGAGCAGTACTTC.

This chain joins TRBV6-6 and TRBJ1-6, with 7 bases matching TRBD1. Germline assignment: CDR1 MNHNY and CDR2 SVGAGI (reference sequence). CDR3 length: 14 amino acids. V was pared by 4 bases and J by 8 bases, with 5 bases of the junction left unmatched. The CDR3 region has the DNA TGTGCCAGCAGTTCCGGGACAGACTATTCACCCCTCCACTTT. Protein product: CASSSGTDYSPLHF.

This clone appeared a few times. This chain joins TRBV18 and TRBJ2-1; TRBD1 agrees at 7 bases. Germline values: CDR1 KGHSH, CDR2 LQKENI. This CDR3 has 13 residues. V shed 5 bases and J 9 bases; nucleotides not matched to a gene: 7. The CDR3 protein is CASSSLQGPEQFF. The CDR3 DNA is TGTGCCAGCTCATCCTTACAGGGGCCTGAGCAGTTCTTC. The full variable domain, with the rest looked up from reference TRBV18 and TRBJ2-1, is NAGVMQNPRHLVRRRGQEARLRCSPMKGHSHVYWYRQLPEEGLKFMVYLQKENIIDESGMPKERFSAEFPKEGPSILRIQQVVRGDSAAYFCASSSLQGPEQFFGPGTRLTVL.

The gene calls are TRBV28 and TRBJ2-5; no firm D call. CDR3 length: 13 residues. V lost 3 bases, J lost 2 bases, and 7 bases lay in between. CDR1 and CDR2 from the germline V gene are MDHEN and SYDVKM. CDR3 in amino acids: CASSFQIQETQYF. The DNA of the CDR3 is TGTGCCAGCAGTTTCCAAATTCAAGAGACCCAGTACTTC.

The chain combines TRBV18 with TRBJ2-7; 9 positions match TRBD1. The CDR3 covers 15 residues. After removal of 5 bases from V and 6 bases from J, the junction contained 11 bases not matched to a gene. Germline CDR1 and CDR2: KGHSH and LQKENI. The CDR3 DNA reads TGTGCCAGCTCAGGTCTGGGACAGGGTGTCAGCGAGCAGTACTTC. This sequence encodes CASSGLGQGVSEQYF. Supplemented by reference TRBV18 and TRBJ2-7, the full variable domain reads NAGVMQNPRHLVRRRGQEARLRCSPMKGHSHVYWYRQLPEEGLKFMVYLQKENIIDESGMPKERFSAEFPKEGPSILRIQQVVRGDSAAYFCASSGLGQGVSEQYFGPGTRLTVT.

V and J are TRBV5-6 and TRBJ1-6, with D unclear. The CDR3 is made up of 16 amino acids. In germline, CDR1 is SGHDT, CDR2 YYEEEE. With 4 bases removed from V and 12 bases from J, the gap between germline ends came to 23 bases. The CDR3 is CASSLRLGAVKGPLHF. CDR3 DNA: TGTGCCAGCAGCCTAAGGTTGGGAGCAGTTAAAGGACCCCTCCACTTT.

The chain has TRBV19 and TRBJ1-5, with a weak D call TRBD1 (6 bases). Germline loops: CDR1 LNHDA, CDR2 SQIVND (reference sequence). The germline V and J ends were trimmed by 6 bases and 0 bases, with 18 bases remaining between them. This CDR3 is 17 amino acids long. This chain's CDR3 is CASSTTPRGYSNQPQHF. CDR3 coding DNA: TGTGCCAGTAGCACGACCCCCAGGGGTTATAGCAATCAGCCCCAGCATTTT.

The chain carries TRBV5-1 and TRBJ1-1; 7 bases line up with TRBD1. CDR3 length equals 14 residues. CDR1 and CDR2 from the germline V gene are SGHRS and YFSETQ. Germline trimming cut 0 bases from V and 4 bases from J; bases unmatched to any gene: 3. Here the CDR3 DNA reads TGCGCCAGCAGCTTGGACAGGGGAGGCACTGAAGCTTTCTTT. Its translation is CASSLDRGGTEAFF.

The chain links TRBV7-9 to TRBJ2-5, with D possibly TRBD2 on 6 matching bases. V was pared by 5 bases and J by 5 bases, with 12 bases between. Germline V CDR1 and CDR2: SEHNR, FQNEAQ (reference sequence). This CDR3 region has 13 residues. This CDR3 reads CASSQEGWETQYF. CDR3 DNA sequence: TGTGCCAGCAGCCAGGAGGGTTGGGAGACCCAGTACTTC.

The CDR3 loop is CASSVGSWTEAFF. The DNA of the CDR3 is TGTGCCAGCAGCGTGGGCAGTTGGACTGAAGCTTTCTTT. This rearrangement joins TRBV9 to TRBJ1-1, with D unresolved. Germline V lookup: CDR1 SGDLS, CDR2 YYNGEE. The CDR3 is made up of 13 amino acids. Trimming removed 2 bases at V and 5 bases at J, with 10 bases between.

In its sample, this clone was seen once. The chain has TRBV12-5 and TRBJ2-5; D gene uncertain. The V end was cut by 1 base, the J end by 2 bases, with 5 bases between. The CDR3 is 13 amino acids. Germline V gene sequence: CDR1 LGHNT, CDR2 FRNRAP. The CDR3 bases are TGTGCTAGTGGTTTGGGACGGCAAGAGACCCAGTACTTC. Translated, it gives CASGLGRQETQYF. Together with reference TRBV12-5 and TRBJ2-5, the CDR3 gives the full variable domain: DARVTQTPRHKVTEMGQEVTMRCQPILGHNTVFWYRQTMMQGLELLAYFRNRAPLDDSGMPKDRFSAEMPDATLATLKIQPSEPRDSAVYFCASGLGRQETQYFGPGTRLLVL.

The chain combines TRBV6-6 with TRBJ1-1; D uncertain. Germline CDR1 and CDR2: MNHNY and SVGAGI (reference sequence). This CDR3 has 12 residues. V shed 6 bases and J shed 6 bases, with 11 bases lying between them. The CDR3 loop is CASRVSTSEAFF. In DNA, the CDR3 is TGTGCCAGCAGGGTATCGACTTCTGAAGCTTTCTTT.

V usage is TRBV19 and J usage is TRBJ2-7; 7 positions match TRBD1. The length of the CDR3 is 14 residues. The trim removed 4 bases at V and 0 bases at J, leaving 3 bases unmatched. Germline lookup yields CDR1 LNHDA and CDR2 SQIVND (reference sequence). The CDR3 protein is CASSRQGVSYEQYF. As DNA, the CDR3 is TGTGCCAGTAGTAGGCAGGGGGTCTCCTACGAGCAGTACTTC.

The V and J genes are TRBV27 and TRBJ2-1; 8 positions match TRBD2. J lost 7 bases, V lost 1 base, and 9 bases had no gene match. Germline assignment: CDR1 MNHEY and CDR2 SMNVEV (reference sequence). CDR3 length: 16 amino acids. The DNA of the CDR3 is TGTGCCAGCAGTTTATGGAGCGGGAGAGGGAGGAATGAGCAGTTCTTC. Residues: CASSLWSGRGRNEQFF.

The CDR3 region has the DNA TGTGCCAGTAGTAAGGACAGGGGAACTAACTATGGCTACACCTTC. Its protein is CASSKDRGTNYGYTF. V gene TRBV19 combines with J gene TRBJ1-2, with TRBD1 matching 9 bases. The CDR3 runs 15 residues. Germline CDR1 is LNHDA and CDR2 is SQIVND (reference sequence). The junction had 3 bases not matched to a gene; V was cut back by 4 bases and J by 0 bases.

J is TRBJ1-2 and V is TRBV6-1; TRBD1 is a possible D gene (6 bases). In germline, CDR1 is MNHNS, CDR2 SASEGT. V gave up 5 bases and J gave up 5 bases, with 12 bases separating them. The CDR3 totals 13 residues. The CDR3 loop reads CASSSRDNYGYTF. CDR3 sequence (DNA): TGTGCCAGCAGTAGCCGGGACAATTATGGCTACACCTTC.

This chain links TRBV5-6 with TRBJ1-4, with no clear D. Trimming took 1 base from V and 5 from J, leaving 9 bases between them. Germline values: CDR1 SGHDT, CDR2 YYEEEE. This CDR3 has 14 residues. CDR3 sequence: CASSLRTGNEKLFF. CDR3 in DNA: TGTGCCAGCAGCTTGAGGACGGGGAATGAAAAACTGTTTTTT.

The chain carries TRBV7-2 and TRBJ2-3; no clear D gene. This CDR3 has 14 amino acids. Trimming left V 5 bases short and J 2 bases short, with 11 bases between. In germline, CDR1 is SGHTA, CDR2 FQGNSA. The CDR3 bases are TGTGCCAGCAGCCCGTCGACCTACACAGATACGCAGTATTTT. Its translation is CASSPSTYTDTQYF.

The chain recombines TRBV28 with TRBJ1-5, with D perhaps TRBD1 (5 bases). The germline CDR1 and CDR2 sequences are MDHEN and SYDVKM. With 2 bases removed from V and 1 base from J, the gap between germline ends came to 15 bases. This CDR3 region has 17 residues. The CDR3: CASSLRGRGASNQPQHF. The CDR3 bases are TGTGCCAGCAGTTTAAGGGGACGGGGAGCGAGCAATCAGCCCCAGCATTTT.

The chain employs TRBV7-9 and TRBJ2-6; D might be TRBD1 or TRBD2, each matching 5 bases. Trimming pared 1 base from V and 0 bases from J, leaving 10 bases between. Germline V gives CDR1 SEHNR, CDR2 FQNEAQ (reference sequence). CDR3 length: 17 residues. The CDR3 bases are TGTGCCAGCAGCTTAGGGGCCGGGACCTCTGGGGCCAACGTCCTGACTTTC. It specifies CASSLGAGTSGANVLTF.